This TCR beta chain was observed in a study of blood T cell repertoires in COVID-19. Study at large: The United States, Italy and Spain were the sources of the acute and convalescent COVID-19 samples. The cDNA or gDNA used as material had been derived from T cells, B-cell-depleted T cells, or PBMCs.

Looked up from germline, CDR1 is SGHRS and CDR2 is YFSETQ. The CDR3 is 19 amino acids. Trimming took off 0 bases at V and 2 bases at J, with 18 bases between the two ends. In the original analysis: Estimates of nucleated cell counts were drawn from the amplification of reference gene primers. Clones were read by immunoSEQ multiplex PCR, and TCRdb kept only the in-frame ones, dropping some. V and J calls and clone size are those listed in that table; D and trimming were worked out from the DNA. This sample has 200,000 to 300,000 clones; approximately 86% occur once, and the top ten carry under 0.95%. The sequence was obtained from a young woman with acute or convalescent COVID-19. Sequencing was done on a sample of peripheral blood. This chain joins TRBV5-1 and TRBJ2-6; D possibly corresponds to TRBD1 (6 bases). DNA of the CDR3: TGCGCCAGCAGCTTGGGTACAGGCAGGGGTGCCCCTGGGGCCAACGTCCTGACTTTC. The encoded protein is CASSLGTGRGAPGANVLTF.